Presented here are 24 T cell receptor beta chains from one specimen sequenced in a study of T cell repertoires in cytomegalovirus infection. TCRdb analysed the reads with MiXCR anew, one entry per CDR3 protein. The data show 740,000 or so distinct CDR3 sequences, 35% to 40% seen once. Input material: PBMCs. The receptors were gathered from a human donor in good health (CMV status not recorded). Some clones in this sample may be carry-over from other donors' samples.

This clonotype was counted many times. The chain has TRBV12-3 or TRBV12-4 and TRBJ1-5; TRBD1 agrees at 7 bases. The CDR3 is 15 amino acids. The J segment lost 4 bases and the V segment lost 6 bases, leaving 9 bases of the junction unmatched. CDR3 nucleotides: TGTGCCAGCAGACGGACCGGGACAGTGAATCAGCCCCAGCATTTT. This encodes CASRRTGTVNQPQHF.

The rearrangement uses TRBV6-1 and TRBJ1-1; D perhaps matches TRBD1 (6 bases). This CDR3 is built from 15 residues. Germline assignment: CDR1 MNHNS and CDR2 SASEGT. V shed 6 bases and J shed 3 bases, with 17 bases lying between them. The DNA of the CDR3 is TGTGCCAGCAGGACCGACAGGCGGGGGGACACTGAAGCTTTCTTT. Its protein product is CASRTDRRGDTEAFF.

There are many counts of this clonotype. The CDR3 DNA reads TGTGCCAGCAGCTTAACGGGTGGTAGCAATCAGCCCCAGCATTTT. Translation: CASSLTGGSNQPQHF. The chain has TRBV7-3 and TRBJ1-5; D call uncertain. Germline loops: CDR1 SGHTA, CDR2 FQGTGA. The CDR3 sequence is 15 residues long. Trimming stripped 0 bases from V and 0 bases from J, with 6 bases between.

This clonotype has a handful of counts. The V gene is TRBV7-8, the J gene TRBJ1-1, with D perhaps matching TRBD1 (6 bases). Trimming shortened V by 3 bases and J by 0 bases, and 8 bases separated the two germline ends. The length of the CDR3 is 14 residues. Germline loops: CDR1 SGHVS, CDR2 FQNEAQ. CDR3 in DNA: TGTGCCAGCAGCTTTAGGACAGTGAACACTGAAGCTTTCTTT. This encodes CASSFRTVNTEAFF.

This clonotype showed up just a few times. V and J are TRBV10-2 and TRBJ1-3; D is perhaps TRBD1 (5 bases). This CDR3 contains 14 residues. V was shortened by 6 bases and J by 4 bases, with 13 bases between the two germline ends. Germline loops: CDR1 WSHSY, CDR2 SAAADI. The CDR3 DNA is TGCGCCAGCAGGACGACAGAGATCGGAAACACCATATATTTT. Translated, it gives CASRTTEIGNTIYF.

The sample holds a few counts of this clonotype. This sequence joins TRBV6-1 and TRBJ2-7; 9 bases map to TRBD1. Germline CDR1 is MNHNS and CDR2 is SASEGT. The V segment lost 7 bases and the J segment 4 bases; nucleotides outside the gene matches: 5. The CDR3 totals 13 residues. The CDR3 sequence is CASTRQGGYEQYF. CDR3 nucleotide sequence: TGTGCCAGCACCCGACAGGGGGGGTACGAGCAGTACTTC.

This clonotype was detected only a few times. The genes are TRBV7-2 and TRBJ1-1; D is ambiguous. Trimming took off 0 bases at V and 9 bases at J, with 14 bases between the two ends. The CDR3 extends over 14 amino acids. CDR1 is SGHTA, CDR2 FQGNSA, per germline. CDR3 region: CASSLARDSGKAFF. The CDR3 DNA reads TGTGCCAGCAGCTTAGCTAGAGATAGTGGAAAAGCTTTCTTT.

The V call is TRBV28, the J call TRBJ2-1; 8 bases align to TRBD2. The germline V gene encodes CDR1 MDHEN and CDR2 SYDVKM. V shed 4 bases, J shed 6 bases, and the junction held 11 bases outside the gene matches. The CDR3 spans 16 residues. CDR3 sequence reads: CASSSLGGGNFNEQFF. CDR3 nucleotides: TGTGCCAGCAGTTCCCTCGGGGGGGGGAATTTCAATGAGCAGTTCTTC.

This rearrangement joins TRBV7-6 to TRBJ1-2; D is uncertain. CDR3 size: 14 residues. V was pared by 2 bases and J by 5 bases, with 12 bases between. Germline V lookup: CDR1 SGHVS, CDR2 FNYEAQ. DNA for the CDR3: TGTGCCAGCAGCTTAAACCCCCCCAATTATGGCTACACCTTC. This codes for CASSLNPPNYGYTF.

V is TRBV28 and J is TRBJ2-1; TRBD2 agrees at 7 bases. CDR1 is MDHEN, CDR2 SYDVKM, per germline. J was trimmed by 14 bases and V by 4 bases; bases with no gene match: 5. This CDR3 is 11 amino acids long. The CDR3 DNA follows: TGTGCCAGCAGTTGGGAGGGCGTCGAGTTCTTC. It yields the protein CASSWEGVEFF.

This chain links TRBV11-2 with TRBJ2-5; possible D gene TRBD2, 5 bases. Per germline, CDR1 SGHAT and CDR2 FQNNGV. The V gene lost 5 bases and the J gene lost 9 bases, with 13 bases spanning the gap. The CDR3 extends over 12 amino acids. The CDR3 nucleotides read TGTGCCAGCAGCCCGATTGAGAGGGCCCAGTACTTC. It specifies CASSPIERAQYF.

This clonotype was detected only a few times. V and J are TRBV7-4 and TRBJ2-5, with TRBD2 identical over 13 bases. The CDR3 consists of 18 residues. J lost 0 bases, V lost 5 bases, and 9 bases had no gene match. From germline, CDR1 is SGHVT and CDR2 SQSDAQ. The CDR3 coding sequence is TGTGCCAGCAGCATCTCCGGGACTAGCGGGACGTACCAAGAGACCCAGTACTTC. Protein sequence: CASSISGTSGTYQETQYF.

The V and J genes are TRBV30 and TRBJ1-1, with 7 bases fitting TRBD1. The CDR3 contains 12 residues. CDR1 is GTSNPN, CDR2 SVGIG, per germline (reference sequence). Germline trimming cut 5 bases from V and 4 bases from J; bases unmatched to any gene: 4. CDR3 protein: CAWSQGITEAFF. CDR3 coding DNA: TGTGCCTGGTCACAGGGGATCACTGAAGCTTTCTTT.

This clonotype came up a few times. The chain has TRBV28 and TRBJ1-5; a possible D gene is TRBD1 (6 bases). Trimming pared 5 bases from V and 1 base from J, leaving 15 bases between. CDR1 and CDR2 from the germline V gene are MDHEN and SYDVKM. The CDR3 is made up of 16 amino acids. The CDR3 region is CASSVVQGVSNQPQHF. The CDR3 DNA is TGTGCCAGCAGTGTTGTACAGGGAGTAAGCAATCAGCCCCAGCATTTT.

The chain recombines TRBV28 with TRBJ2-7, with D hard to call. The length of the CDR3 is 14 residues. CDR1 and CDR2 (germline): MDHEN, SYDVKM. The germline V and J ends were trimmed by 2 bases and 0 bases, with 8 bases remaining between them. The CDR3 DNA is TGTGCCAGCAGTTTAGTGGGCTACTCCTACGAGCAGTACTTC. It yields the protein CASSLVGYSYEQYF.

The chain links TRBV5-5 to TRBJ1-6; no firm D call. V was pared by 4 bases and J by 5 bases, with 16 bases between. CDR1 is SGHKS and CDR2 is YYEKEE in the germline V gene (reference sequence). This CDR3 has 16 residues. The CDR3 coding sequence is TGTGCCAGCAGCCTCTACCGGGATTTTGATAATTCACCCCTCCACTTT. This encodes CASSLYRDFDNSPLHF. The full variable domain, with the rest looked up from reference TRBV5-5 and TRBJ1-6, is DAGVTQSPTHLIKTRGQQVTLRCSPISGHKSVSWYQQVLGQGPQFIFQYYEKEERGRGNFPDRFSARQFPNYSSELNVNALLLGDSALYLCASSLYRDFDNSPLHFGNGTRLTVT.

The V gene is TRBV29-1, the J gene TRBJ2-2; 14 bases map to TRBD2. Germline assignment: CDR1 SQVTM and CDR2 ANQGSEA. J lost 6 bases, V lost 6 bases, and 6 bases had no gene match. The CDR3 sequence is 15 residues long. CDR3 region: CSVGTSGRGAGELFF. The CDR3, as DNA: TGCAGCGTGGGGACTAGCGGGAGAGGTGCCGGGGAGCTGTTTTTT.

Ten or more counts support this clonotype. The V gene is TRBV7-6, the J gene TRBJ2-7; TRBD1 aligns across 8 bases. The germline gives CDR1 SGHVS, CDR2 FNYEAQ. V shed 4 bases and J 0 bases; nucleotides not matched to a gene: 8. The length of the CDR3 is 16 residues. As DNA, the CDR3 is TGTGCCAGCAGCTCCCGACAGGGGTCGAGCTCCTACGAGCAGTACTTC. Translating it yields CASSSRQGSSSYEQYF.

V is TRBV27 and J is TRBJ2-2; no clear D. Trimming removed 3 bases at V and 3 bases at J, with 8 bases between. The CDR3 runs 14 residues. Germline CDR1 reads MNHEY; CDR2 reads SMNVEV (reference sequence). CDR3 sequence (DNA): TGTGCCAGCAGTTTTCAGGCAGACACCGGGGAGCTGTTTTTT. Translating gives CASSFQADTGELFF.

This clonotype was seen a few times. The genes are TRBV20-1 and TRBJ2-5; TRBD1 matches at 12 bases. The length of the CDR3 is 16 residues. The J segment lost 2 bases and the V segment lost 4 bases, leaving 8 bases of the junction unmatched. The germline V gene encodes CDR1 DFQATT and CDR2 SNEGSKA (reference sequence). DNA of the CDR3: TGCAGTGCTACTACTCCGGGACAGGGGGCTCAAGAGACCCAGTACTTC. Protein sequence: CSATTPGQGAQETQYF.

Of note for this clonotype: A single base separates this from a much larger clone, so it may be a read error. The chain employs TRBV7-2 and TRBJ2-7; 9 nucleotides line up with TRBD1. The germline CDR1 and CDR2 sequences are SGHTA and FQGNSA. This CDR3 has 16 residues. CDR3 coding DNA: TGTGCCAGCAGCTTAGTGGCGGGGACAGGGTCCTACGAGCAGAACTTC. It is translated as CASSLVAGTGSYEQNF.

The CDR3 region is CASSPLGSRLNTEAFF. CDR3 nucleotides: TGTGCCAGCAGTCCCTTGGGGTCAAGACTGAACACTGAAGCTTTCTTT. The rearrangement links TRBV28 to TRBJ1-1; no clear D. The V gene's germline CDR1 is MDHEN and CDR2 SYDVKM. The CDR3 contains 16 residues. V was clipped by 5 bases and J by 0 bases, with 16 bases between them. Together with reference TRBV28 and TRBJ1-1, the CDR3 gives the full variable domain: DVKVTQSSRYLVKRTGEKVFLECVQDMDHENMFWYRQDPGLGLRLIYFSYDVKMKEKGDIPEGYSVSREKKERFSLILESASTNQTSMYLCASSPLGSRLNTEAFFGQGTRLTVV.

In this sample, this clonotype turned up many times. The chain links TRBV12-3 or TRBV12-4 to TRBJ1-1; D gene ambiguous. Trimming pared 3 bases from V and 4 bases from J, leaving 3 bases between. The CDR3 totals 11 residues. The CDR3 loop reads CASSFLTEAFF. In DNA, the CDR3 is TGTGCCAGCAGTTTTCTCACTGAAGCTTTCTTT.

The chain carries TRBV28 and TRBJ1-5; D ambiguous. The CDR3 runs to 17 residues. Trimming stripped 3 bases from V and 0 bases from J, with 15 bases between. The V gene's germline CDR1 is MDHEN and CDR2 SYDVKM. In DNA, the CDR3 is TGTGCCAGCAGTTTCAGTCCCAGGCGATATAGCAATCAGCCCCAGCATTTT. Translated, it gives CASSFSPRRYSNQPQHF.